The T cell receptor (beta chain) under discussion was sequenced for a study of blood T cell repertoires in COVID-19. Whole-study context: Whether acute or convalescent, the COVID-19 samples came from the United States, Italy and Spain. From T cells, B-cell-depleted T cells, or PBMCs came the material, which was cDNA or gDNA.

This table comes from immunoSEQ multiplex PCR, and its TCRdb copy is limited to in-frame clones, with some not included. This table has roughly 86,000 clones, 80% to 85% appearing once. This CDR3 contains 16 residues. Germline V lookup: CDR1 SNHLY, CDR2 FYNNEI. The V gene lost 8 bases and the J gene lost 10 bases, with 29 bases spanning the gap. The sequence was collected from a man in his sixties with acute or convalescent COVID-19. The sequencing input was peripheral blood. The chain links TRBV2 to TRBJ2-5, with D tentatively TRBD1 (5 bases). The CDR3 region has the DNA TGTGCCAGCCGGTCCCCTTTTAAAGGGGCCACGTCGGACCAGTACTTC. This encodes CASRSPFKGATSDQYF.